The clone carrying this TCR beta chain was recorded a few times. These data belong to a study of PD-1 blockade in classical Hodgkin lymphoma. Described time point: newly diagnosed, previously untreated cHL patient sample. The study compared against PBMCs from newly diagnosed, untreated classical Hodgkin lymphoma. Some clones are missing from TCRdb's copy, which holds only in-frame ones; the method was immunoSEQ multiplex PCR. The sample gives under 80,000 clones, about 94% of which show up once; about 2.6% is in the top ten. Sequencing was performed on peripheral blood mononuclear cells (PBMCs). The TCR was taken from a human donor with classical Hodgkin lymphoma.

The CDR3 loop reads CASSPLWAGETDTQYF. CDR3 in DNA: TGTGCCAGCAGCCCCCTTTGGGCAGGAGAGACAGATACGCAGTATTTT. The rearrangement joins TRBV6-6 to TRBJ2-3, with D unclear. The CDR3 length is 16 residues. The V gene lost 6 bases and the J gene lost 3 bases, with 19 bases spanning the gap. CDR1 and CDR2 (germline): MNHNY, SVGAGI (reference sequence).